This is a list of T cell receptor beta chains from one sample in a study of OX40 agonist ivuxolimab in advanced cancers. Sequencing was performed with immunoSEQ multiplex PCR; in TCRdb, only in-frame clones are kept and a portion is missing. The table shows approximately 42,000 clones, with about 81% occurring only once. This specimen consisted of CD4+ or CD8+ T cells sorted from blood, obtained in a trial of the OX40 agonist ivuxolimab. The receptors here all came from an adult with an advanced solid tumor such as melanoma, head and neck, liver or kidney cancer. Both conserved end residues are part of each CDR3. D genes are given only for firm matches. Size is omitted from some rows. Given values are once, few, many or a class for expanded clones.

v_call	j_call	d_call	clone_size	cdr3_aa	cdr3_nt
TRBV15	TRBJ2-3	NA	NA	CATSKRRDTDTQYF	TGTGCCACCAGCAAACGAAGGGACACAGATACGCAGTATTTT
TRBV18	TRBJ1-2	TRBD1	few	CASSPQENRGYGYTF	TGTGCCAGCTCACCTCAAGAGAACAGGGGTTATGGCTACACCTTC
TRBV7-2	TRBJ1-1	TRBD1	NA	CASSFYGQENTEAFF	TGTGCCAGCAGCTTTTACGGACAGGAAAACACTGAAGCTTTCTTT
TRBV28	TRBJ2-1	NA	few	CASSMVESSYNEQFF	TGTGCCAGCAGTATGGTTGAGTCCTCCTACAATGAGCAGTTCTTC
TRBV11-2	TRBJ2-7	NA	NA	CASSLGLVEQYF	TGTGCCAGCAGCTTAGGACTAGTCGAGCAGTACTTC
TRBV5-6	TRBJ2-7	NA	NA	CASSWSQEQYF	TGTGCCAGCAGCTGGAGCCAGGAGCAGTACTTC
TRBV5-4	TRBJ2-1	TRBD1	NA	CASSLGQGSYNEQFF	TGTGCCAGCAGCCTCGGACAGGGGTCCTACAATGAGCAGTTCTTC
TRBV7-8	TRBJ2-1	NA	NA	CASSTHGNEQFF	TGTGCCAGCAGCACCCACGGCAATGAGCAGTTCTTC
TRBV5-1	TRBJ2-6	NA	NA	CASSLAISSSGANVLTF	TGCGCCAGCAGCTTGGCTATCAGTAGCTCTGGGGCCAACGTCCTGACTTTC
TRBV29-1	TRBJ2-5	NA	NA	CSAQWGETQYF	TGCAGCGCTCAGTGGGGAGAGACCCAGTACTTC
TRBV29-1	TRBJ1-3	NA	NA	CSVEPGLSGNTIYF	TGCAGCGTTGAACCGGGACTCTCTGGAAACACCATATATTTT
TRBV5-4	TRBJ2-5	NA	NA	CASSLVSGGRQETQYF	TGTGCCAGCAGCTTGGTGTCCGGGGGGCGACAAGAGACCCAGTACTTC
TRBV6-7	TRBJ2-7	TRBD2	NA	CASSSRLAGYEQYF	TGTGCCAGCAGTTCCCGACTAGCGGGCTACGAGCAGTACTTC
TRBV25-1	TRBJ2-5	TRBD2	few	CASNLAGGETQYF	TGTGCCAGCAATCTAGCGGGAGGTGAGACCCAGTACTTC
TRBV19	TRBJ2-2	TRBD2	NA	CASSTGLAGANTGELFF	TGTGCCAGTAGTACCGGACTAGCGGGTGCGAACACCGGGGAGCTGTTTTTT
TRBV7-8	TRBJ1-4	TRBD1	NA	CASSPRQGREKLFF	TGTGCCAGCAGCCCCCGACAGGGGAGAGAAAAACTGTTTTTT
TRBV2	TRBJ2-3	NA	NA	CASIGGDTQYF	TGTGCCAGCATAGGGGGAGATACGCAGTATTTT
TRBV4-3	TRBJ2-7	TRBD1	NA	CASSLDRGRREQYF	TGCGCCAGCAGCCTTGACAGGGGGCGCAGGGAGCAGTACTTC
TRBV7-2	TRBJ2-1	NA	NA	CASSLAGPGVYNEQFF	TGTGCCAGCAGCTTAGCAGGACCGGGAGTATACAATGAGCAGTTCTTC
TRBV7-2	TRBJ2-7	TRBD2	NA	CASRVGGSGGTYEQYF	TGTGCCAGCAGAGTAGGGGGTAGCGGGGGAACCTACGAGCAGTACTTC
TRBV5-1	TRBJ1-6	TRBD1	once	CASSLTGAHNSPLHF	TGCGCCAGCAGCTTAACAGGGGCTCATAATTCACCCCTCCACTTT
TRBV5-1	TRBJ1-4	NA	NA	CASSPARPATNEKLFF	TGCGCCAGCAGCCCCGCCCGACCAGCAACTAATGAAAAACTGTTTTTT
TRBV7-2	TRBJ1-5	NA	NA	CASSLTSSNQPQHF	TGTGCCAGCAGCTTAACGAGTAGCAATCAGCCCCAGCATTTT
TRBV12-5	TRBJ2-7	NA	NA	CASGSRVPYSYEQYF	TGTGCTAGTGGTTCCAGGGTTCCTTACTCCTACGAGCAGTACTTC
TRBV29-1	TRBJ1-1	NA	few	CSALTGEAFF	TGCAGCGCCCTCACAGGTGAAGCTTTCTTT
TRBV15	TRBJ1-1	NA	NA	CATSPFGTEAFF	TGTGCCACCAGCCCTTTTGGCACTGAAGCTTTCTTT
TRBV20-1	TRBJ2-7	NA	NA	CSATGSYEQYF	TGCAGTGCTACGGGGTCCTACGAGCAGTACTTC
TRBV9	TRBJ2-5	TRBD2	NA	CASSVGLAEETQYF	TGTGCCAGCAGCGTAGGACTAGCGGAAGAGACCCAGTACTTC
TRBV5-1	TRBJ2-3	NA	NA	CASSLMTGGTDTQYF	TGCGCCAGCAGCTTAATGACCGGCGGGACAGATACGCAGTATTTT
TRBV9	TRBJ2-3	TRBD1	NA	CASSARQGGSTDTQYF	TGTGCCAGCAGCGCCCGACAGGGGGGAAGCACAGATACGCAGTATTTT
TRBV7-6	TRBJ2-1	NA	NA	CASSPEASTYNEQFF	TGTGCCAGCAGCCCTGAGGCTTCTACCTACAATGAGCAGTTCTTC
TRBV20-1	TRBJ2-1	TRBD2	NA	CSAPNSGRCFF	TGCAGTGCTCCCAATAGCGGGAGATGTTTCTTC
TRBV9	TRBJ1-2	TRBD1	few	CASSVGQGGGYTF	TGTGCCAGCAGCGTAGGACAGGGCGGTGGCTACACCTTC
TRBV21-1	TRBJ2-5	NA	NA	CASTSRAETQYF	TGTGCCAGCACATCCAGGGCAGAGACCCAGTACTTC
TRBV5-1	TRBJ1-1	NA	NA	CASSRRTAPMNTEAFF	TGCGCCAGCAGCCGAAGGACAGCGCCTATGAACACTGAAGCTTTCTTT
TRBV27	TRBJ2-5	NA	NA	CASSSRAGGQTQYF	TGTGCCAGCAGTTCGCGAGCAGGGGGGCAGACCCAGTACTTC
TRBV27	TRBJ2-1	NA	NA	CASSRGVLYNEQFF	TGTGCCAGCAGTAGAGGGGTCCTATACAATGAGCAGTTCTTC
TRBV7-3	TRBJ2-7	TRBD2	NA	CASSFRTSGTYEQYF	TGTGCCAGCAGCTTCCGGACTAGCGGGACCTACGAGCAGTACTTC
TRBV2	TRBJ2-7	NA	NA	CASSRNLLNYEQYF	TGTGCCAGCAGTAGGAACCTCCTCAACTACGAGCAGTACTTC
TRBV2	TRBJ1-4	TRBD1	NA	CASSEVESGQVDEKLFF	TGTGCCAGCAGTGAAGTAGAGTCGGGACAGGTTGATGAAAAACTGTTTTTT
TRBV2	TRBJ1-2	NA	once	CASSEAGRDQGGYTF	TGTGCCAGCAGTGAAGCAGGGAGGGATCAGGGTGGCTACACCTTC
TRBV2	TRBJ1-1	NA	NA	CASGWPSVEAFF	TGTGCCAGCGGCTGGCCTTCGGTTGAAGCTTTCTTT
TRBV5-1	TRBJ2-2	NA	NA	CASSLYRDSGTGELFF	TGCGCCAGCAGCTTGTACAGGGACTCCGGCACCGGGGAGCTGTTTTTT
TRBV10-3	TRBJ2-3	NA	few	CAISGEGTQYF	TGTGCCATCAGTGGGGAAGGCACGCAGTATTTT
TRBV29-1	TRBJ1-1	TRBD1	once	CSVGQGPMNTEAFF	TGCAGCGTTGGACAGGGCCCCATGAACACTGAAGCTTTCTTT
TRBV6-5	TRBJ1-2	NA	NA	CASRPRTNYGYTF	TGTGCCAGCAGACCCCGGACAAACTATGGCTACACCTTC
TRBV7-6	TRBJ2-5	NA	NA	CASSPELPQETQYF	TGTGCCAGCAGCCCAGAACTACCCCAAGAGACCCAGTACTTC
TRBV5-1	TRBJ2-1	NA	NA	CASSLEVNNEQFF	TGCGCCAGCAGCTTGGAGGTCAACAATGAGCAGTTCTTC
TRBV6-5	TRBJ2-2	NA	NA	CATKEGTGELFF	TGTGCCACCAAAGAAGGGACCGGGGAGCTGTTTTTT
TRBV15	TRBJ2-7	TRBD1	NA	CATSRDSGTGGLGEQYF	TGTGCCACCAGCAGAGATTCCGGGACAGGGGGACTGGGCGAGCAGTACTTC
TRBV6-5	TRBJ2-7	NA	NA	CASSYGGPSYEQYF	TGTGCCAGCAGTTACGGAGGCCCCTCCTACGAGCAGTACTTC
TRBV2	TRBJ1-5	TRBD1	NA	CASMPRQGAGQPQHF	TGTGCCAGCATGCCGCGACAGGGGGCAGGTCAGCCCCAGCATTTT
TRBV5-6	TRBJ1-2	TRBD1	NA	CASSHQGVGHYGYTF	TGTGCCAGCAGTCATCAGGGGGTAGGCCATTATGGCTACACCTTC
TRBV23-1	TRBJ2-4	NA	NA	CASSQSLGGGILAKNIQYF	TGCGCCAGCAGTCAATCGTTGGGAGGAGGGATCCTAGCCAAAAACATTCAGTACTTC
TRBV5-1	TRBJ2-3	NA	NA	CASSLPTDTQYF	TGCGCCAGCAGCCTACCCACAGATACGCAGTATTTT
TRBV28	TRBJ1-1	NA	NA	CASSFRDTEAFF	TGTGCCAGCAGTTTTAGGGATACTGAAGCTTTCTTT
TRBV6-1	TRBJ1-5	NA	medium-sized	CASEEGQPQHF	TGTGCCAGTGAGGAGGGTCAGCCCCAGCATTTT